Below are 29 T cell receptor beta chains sequenced from a single sample in a study of patients and donors after allogeneic stem cell transplantation. TCRdb reanalysed the RT-PCR reads using MiXCR and keeps one entry per CDR3 protein. Of about a million distinct CDR3 sequences in the sample, around 17% were seen once. Sequenced sample: blood, either unsorted or a sorted T cell fraction (not recorded which). These receptors were taken from a human donor who was either an allogeneic HSCT recipient or a stem cell or donor lymphocyte infusion donor (not recorded which). It is not recorded whose cells these are; they may come from a transplant donor.

This chain uses TRBV6-5 with TRBJ2-7; D may be TRBD1 (6 bases). Looked up from germline, CDR1 is MNHEY and CDR2 is SVGAGI. This CDR3 is 15 amino acids long. The V end was cut by 2 bases, the J end by 4 bases, with 15 bases between. CDR3 region: CASSYRLDRRYEQYF. The CDR3 DNA follows: TGTGCCAGCAGTTACCGGTTGGACAGACGATACGAGCAGTACTTC.

This rearrangement joins TRBV7-2 to TRBJ2-2; 8 bases match TRBD2. Trimming removed 5 bases from V and 0 bases from J; junction bases left unmatched: 5. This CDR3 has 16 amino acids. The germline V gene has CDR1 SGHTA and CDR2 FQGNSA. CDR3 nucleotide sequence: TGTGCCAGCAGCCCAAGGGGACTAGCGAACACCGGGGAGCTGTTTTTT. This translates into CASSPRGLANTGELFF. The whole variable domain, filled in from reference TRBV7-2 and TRBJ2-2, reads GAGVSQSPSNKVTEKGKDVELRCDPISGHTALYWYRQSLGQGLEFLIYFQGNSAPDKSGLPSDRFSAERTGGSVSTLTIQRTQQEDSAVYLCASSPRGLANTGELFFGEGSRLTVL.

The chain joins TRBV5-5 to TRBJ2-7, with TRBD2 matching 7 bases. The CDR3 consists of 13 residues. Germline V gene lookup returns CDR1 SGHKS and CDR2 YYEKEE (reference sequence). V lost 1 base, J lost 7 bases, and 5 bases stayed unmatched. Here the CDR3 reads CASSLTGGQEQYF. The CDR3 region has the DNA TGTGCCAGCAGCTTGACGGGGGGTCAAGAGCAGTACTTC.

This clonotype was found a few times. This sequence joins TRBV20-1 and TRBJ2-7; TRBD1 agrees at 9 bases. This CDR3 comprises 13 residues. The V segment lost 5 bases and the J segment 1 base; nucleotides outside the gene matches: 3. Germline V lookup: CDR1 DFQATT, CDR2 SNEGSKA (reference sequence). This CDR3 is CSAEQGASYEQYF. In DNA form, the CDR3 reads TGCAGTGCTGAACAGGGGGCGTCCTACGAGCAGTACTTC.

The chain joins TRBV20-1 to TRBJ2-7; D perhaps matches TRBD2 (5 bases). Germline-derived CDR1 and CDR2 are DFQATT and SNEGSKA (reference sequence). Deletions cut 6 bases from V and 7 bases from J, with 22 bases between. The CDR3 consists of 14 residues. Written as DNA, the CDR3 is TGCAGTGCGGCCGATTTCCGCTCAACGGGGGAGCAGTACTTC. Protein product: CSAADFRSTGEQYF.

The genes are TRBV20-1 and TRBJ1-5; 7 bases align to TRBD1. Germline V gene lookup returns CDR1 DFQATT and CDR2 SNEGSKA (reference sequence). V lost 3 bases to trimming and J lost 7 bases; unmatched junction nucleotides: 9. The CDR3 is 14 residues long. The DNA of the CDR3 is TGCAGTGCTAGCAGTCAGGGGGATTTCCAGCCCCAGCATTTT. It codes for CSASSQGDFQPQHF.

This sequence joins TRBV6-5 and TRBJ1-2; D not certain. Trimming shortened V by 0 bases and J by 2 bases, and 10 bases separated the two germline ends. In germline, CDR1 is MNHEY, CDR2 SVGAGI. The CDR3 is 15 amino acids. CDR3 region: CASSYSAALNYGYTF. CDR3 DNA: TGTGCCAGCAGTTACTCAGCAGCCCTGAACTATGGCTACACCTTC.

This chain uses TRBV7-3 with TRBJ1-5; TRBD1 aligns across 7 bases. The V gene's germline CDR1 is SGHTA and CDR2 FQGTGA. With V trimmed by 1 base and J by 6 bases, 9 bases remained unmatched. The CDR3 sequence is 16 residues long. For the CDR3, the DNA is TGTGCCAGCAGCTTAAGAGCCAGGGGGAGCGGTCAGCCCCAGCATTTT. Protein sequence: CASSLRARGSGQPQHF. Full variable domain (missing parts from reference TRBV7-3 and TRBJ1-5): GAGVSQTPSNKVTEKGKYVELRCDPISGHTALYWYRQSLGQGPEFLIYFQGTGAADDSGLPNDRFFAVRPEGSVSTLKIQRTERGDSAVYLCASSLRARGSGQPQHFGDGTRLSIL.

This clonotype was counted many times. V usage is TRBV27 and J usage is TRBJ1-5, with a tentative D call TRBD1 (5 bases). V was trimmed by 4 bases and J by 7 bases, leaving 14 bases between them. The CDR3 extends over 14 amino acids. CDR1 is MNHEY and CDR2 is SMNVEV in the germline V gene (reference sequence). CDR3 protein: CASSSRQKFQPQHF. CDR3 nucleotide sequence: TGTGCCAGCAGTTCCCGACAGAAGTTCCAGCCCCAGCATTTT.

This clonotype appeared many times. This sequence joins TRBV5-5 and TRBJ2-7; 13 nucleotides agree with TRBD2. Losses at the gene ends were 3 bases for V and 0 bases for J; bases not matched to a gene: 0. This CDR3 comprises 15 residues. From germline, CDR1 is SGHKS and CDR2 YYEKEE (reference sequence). CDR3 sequence: CASSWTSGSSYEQYF. The CDR3 DNA follows: TGTGCCAGCAGCTGGACTAGCGGGAGCTCCTACGAGCAGTACTTC.

The J gene is TRBJ2-7, the V gene TRBV12-3 or TRBV12-4, with 8 bases identical to TRBD1. V was clipped by 7 bases and J by 2 bases; unmatched bases: 10. CDR3 size: 15 residues. The CDR3 nucleotides are TGTGCCAGCACCCCCCGGGACAGGTCCCCCTACGAGCAGTACTTC. This encodes CASTPRDRSPYEQYF.

This chain uses TRBV4-1 with TRBJ2-6, with no clear D. CDR1 is MGHRA, CDR2 YSYEKL, per germline. The length of the CDR3 is 17 residues. Trimming removed 6 bases at V and 0 bases at J, with 15 bases between. The CDR3 reads CASRVDPHSSGANVLTF. In DNA form, the CDR3 reads TGCGCCAGCAGAGTCGACCCCCATAGCTCTGGGGCCAACGTCCTGACTTTC.

The chain combines TRBV7-9 with TRBJ2-1, with unresolved D. Germline loops: CDR1 SEHNR, CDR2 FQNEAQ (reference sequence). Trimming stripped 5 bases from V and 8 bases from J, with 19 bases between. CDR3 size: 15 residues. This chain's CDR3 is CASSPTLSSFDEQFF. The DNA for the CDR3 is TGTGCCAGCAGCCCAACCTTAAGTTCCTTCGATGAGCAGTTCTTC.

The CDR3 here is CSAQTGGDTGELFF. Written as DNA, the CDR3 is TGCAGTGCCCAAACAGGGGGCGACACCGGGGAGCTGTTTTTT. The genes are TRBV20-1 and TRBJ2-2; the match to TRBD1 covers 9 bases. The CDR3 has 14 amino acids. V lost 6 bases, J lost 3 bases, and 5 bases stayed unmatched. The germline V gene has CDR1 DFQATT and CDR2 SNEGSKA (reference sequence).

The chain carries TRBV9 and TRBJ2-1; the match to TRBD2 covers 8 bases. Germline CDR1 is SGDLS and CDR2 is YYNGEE. Germline trimming cut 1 base from V and 5 bases from J; bases unmatched to any gene: 5. CDR3 size: 15 residues. Here the CDR3 reads CASSVPAGGDNEQFF. DNA for the CDR3: TGTGCCAGCAGCGTACCGGCGGGAGGAGACAATGAGCAGTTCTTC.

The V call is TRBV5-1, the J call TRBJ1-3; no clear D gene. The ends were cut back, 6 bases at V and 2 bases at J, with 9 bases in the middle. Germline CDR1 reads SGHRS; CDR2 reads YFSETQ. This CDR3 comprises 13 residues. The CDR3 nucleotides are TGCGCCAGCACTCGTGGGCCTGGAAACACCATATATTTT. Its protein is CASTRGPGNTIYF. Full variable domain (missing parts from reference TRBV5-1 and TRBJ1-3): KAGVTQTPRYLIKTRGQQVTLSCSPISGHRSVSWYQQTPGQGLQFLFEYFSETQRNKGNFPGRFSGRQFSNSRSEMNVSTLELGDSALYLCASTRGPGNTIYFGEGSWLTVV.

This clonotype has just a few counts. The chain carries TRBV14 and TRBJ1-2, with a possible D match to TRBD1 (6 bases). CDR3 size: 13 residues. Trimming pared 3 bases from V and 3 bases from J, leaving 8 bases between. Germline CDR1 is SGHDN and CDR2 is FVKESK. CDR3 sequence reads: CASSQTGHYGYTF. In nucleotides, the CDR3 is TGTGCCAGCAGCCAGACAGGCCACTATGGCTACACCTTC.

This clonotype occurred a few times. V gene TRBV10-3 combines with J gene TRBJ2-5, with 15 bases that match TRBD2. Per the germline V gene, CDR1 is ENHRY and CDR2 is SYGVKD. The ends lost 9 bases at V and 2 bases at J; junction bases unmatched: 7. This CDR3 is built from 16 residues. The CDR3 DNA sequence: TGTGCCATTGGGACTAGCGGGAGGAATCGGCAAGAGACCCAGTACTTC. Protein sequence: CAIGTSGRNRQETQYF.

The sample holds a few counts of this clonotype. This chain connects TRBV29-1 to TRBJ2-5; a weak D match, TRBD2 (5 bases). Germline V CDR1 and CDR2: SQVTM, ANQGSEA. The V end lost 3 bases, the J end lost 3 bases, and 14 bases lay between the germline ends. The CDR3 length is 14 residues. Here the CDR3 DNA reads TGCAGCGTTGAGGCCCACGGGGAGAAAGAGACCCAGTACTTC. Its protein product is CSVEAHGEKETQYF. The entire variable domain, with the rest obtained from reference TRBV29-1 and TRBJ2-5, is as follows: SAVISQKPSRDICQRGTSLTIQCQVDSQVTMMFWYRQQPGQSLTLIATANQGSEATYESGFVIDKFPISRPNLTFSTLTVSNMSPEDSSIYLCSVEAHGEKETQYFGPGTRLLVL.

Comments on this clonotype: A single base separates this from a much larger clone, so it may be a read error. This rearrangement joins TRBV25-1 to TRBJ2-7; 9 nucleotides agree with TRBD1. The CDR3 consists of 14 residues. Germline lookup yields CDR1 MGHDK and CDR2 SYGVNS. Germline trimming cut 5 bases from V and 0 bases from J; bases unmatched to any gene: 2. The CDR3 nucleotides are TGTGCCAGCAGTTGGACAGGGGCCTCCTACGAGCAGTACTTC. This translates into CASSWTGASYEQYF.

This clonotype showed up many times. The germline gene is not matched at one end of the junction; a read error may be the cause. The genes are TRBV12-3 or TRBV12-4 and TRBJ1-4, with D possibly being TRBD1 (5 bases). The CDR3 sequence is 14 residues long. The CDR3 here is CASRRDGLNGKLFF. The CDR3 DNA reads as TGTGCCAGCAGACGGGACGGACTAAATGGAAAACTGTTTTTT.

V gene TRBV25-1 combines with J gene TRBJ2-2, with D hard to call. Per germline, CDR1 MGHDK and CDR2 SYGVNS. V shed 4 bases and J shed 6 bases, with 9 bases lying between them. The length of the CDR3 is 13 residues. This chain's CDR3 is CASSGDSAGELFF. DNA of the CDR3: TGTGCCAGCAGTGGGGATTCGGCCGGGGAGCTGTTTTTT.

This clonotype was recorded many times. The chain couples TRBV12-3 or TRBV12-4 to TRBJ1-4; 7 nucleotides line up with TRBD1. The CDR3 loop spans 14 amino acids. V lost 6 bases to trimming and J lost 8 bases; unmatched junction nucleotides: 9. CDR3 in DNA: TGTGCCAGCAGACAAGGACAGGCGGGCGAAAAACTGTTTTTT. Residues: CASRQGQAGEKLFF.

A few counts support this clonotype. The rearrangement links TRBV5-5 to TRBJ2-5; 8 positions agree with TRBD2. There are 14 residues in the CDR3. J gave up 4 bases and V 3 bases, and 5 bases lay outside the gene matches. Germline V gene lookup returns CDR1 SGHKS and CDR2 YYEKEE (reference sequence). The CDR3 sequence is CASSSSGGGETQYF. CDR3 DNA sequence: TGTGCCAGCAGCTCTTCGGGAGGGGGAGAGACCCAGTACTTC.

This chain links TRBV6-2 or TRBV6-3 with TRBJ1-1; TRBD1 agrees at 8 bases. The CDR3 has 12 amino acids. Trimming removed 7 bases from V and 7 bases from J; junction bases left unmatched: 5. The germline CDR1 and CDR2 sequences are MNHEY and SVGEGT. CDR3 sequence reads: CASTQGAFEAFF. The CDR3 DNA follows: TGTGCCAGCACCCAGGGGGCATTTGAAGCTTTCTTT.

This clonotype was seen more than once but under ten times. This chain connects TRBV9 to TRBJ2-1; 7 nucleotides match TRBD1. Germline V gene lookup returns CDR1 SGDLS and CDR2 YYNGEE. The CDR3 extends over 12 amino acids. J lost 7 bases, V lost 5 bases, and 3 bases had no gene match. This CDR3 reads CASSKTGNEQFF. The CDR3 DNA reads TGTGCCAGCAGTAAGACAGGGAATGAGCAGTTCTTC.

The chain links TRBV7-6 to TRBJ2-7; the match to TRBD1 covers 9 bases. The length of the CDR3 is 12 residues. V was clipped by 9 bases and J by 4 bases; unmatched bases: 4. Germline V CDR1 and CDR2: SGHVS, FNYEAQ. The CDR3, as DNA: TGTGCCAGTGGACAGGGGAGGTACGAGCAGTACTTC. This codes for CASGQGRYEQYF.

This clonotype showed up just a few times. V and J are TRBV7-9 and TRBJ2-2, with no clear D. The CDR3 extends over 16 amino acids. V dropped 4 bases and J dropped 0 bases, with 12 bases sitting between them. CDR1 and CDR2 (germline): SEHNR, FQNEAQ (reference sequence). In nucleotides, the CDR3 is TGTGCCAGCAGCTGGGTGGCCAGCGCGAACACCGGGGAGCTGTTTTTT. Translated: CASSWVASANTGELFF.

This clonotype was counted a few times. The chain carries TRBV6-2 or TRBV6-3 and TRBJ1-2, with D possibly being TRBD1 (5 bases). Deletions cut 2 bases from V and 5 bases from J, with 18 bases between. This CDR3 has 16 amino acids. Germline assignment: CDR1 MNHEY and CDR2 SVGEGT. This chain's CDR3 is CASSYPGQLRPYGYTF. The CDR3 nucleotides are TGTGCCAGCAGTTACCCCGGACAATTACGACCTTATGGCTACACCTTC.